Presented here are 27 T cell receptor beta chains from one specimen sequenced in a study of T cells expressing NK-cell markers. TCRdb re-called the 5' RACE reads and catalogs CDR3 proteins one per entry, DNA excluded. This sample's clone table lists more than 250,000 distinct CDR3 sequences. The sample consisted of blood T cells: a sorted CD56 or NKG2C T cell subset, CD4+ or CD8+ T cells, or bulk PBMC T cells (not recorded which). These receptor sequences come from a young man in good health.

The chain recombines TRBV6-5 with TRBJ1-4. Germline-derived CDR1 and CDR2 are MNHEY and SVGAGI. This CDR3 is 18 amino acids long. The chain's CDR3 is CASSRTRLDERLNEKLFF.

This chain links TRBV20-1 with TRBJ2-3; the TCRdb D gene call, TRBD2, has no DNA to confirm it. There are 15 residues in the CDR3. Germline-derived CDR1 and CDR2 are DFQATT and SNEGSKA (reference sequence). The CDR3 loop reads CSAFHLAGGTDTQYF.

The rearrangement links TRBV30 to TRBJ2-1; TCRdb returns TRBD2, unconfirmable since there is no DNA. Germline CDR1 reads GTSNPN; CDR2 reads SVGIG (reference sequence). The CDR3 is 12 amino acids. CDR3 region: CAWTSFEGEQFF. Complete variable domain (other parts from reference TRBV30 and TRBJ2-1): SQTIHQWPATLVQPVGSPLSLECTVEGTSNPNLYWYRQAAGRGLQLLFYSVGIGQISSEVPQNLSASRPQDRQFILSSKKLLLSDSGFYLCAWTSFEGEQFFGPGTRLTVL.

Here the CDR3 reads CASSLASGRLETQYF. The chain couples TRBV5-1 to TRBJ2-5; TCRdb proposes TRBD2, but this gene call is untestable without DNA. Germline assignment: CDR1 SGHRS and CDR2 YFSETQ. CDR3 length: 15 amino acids.

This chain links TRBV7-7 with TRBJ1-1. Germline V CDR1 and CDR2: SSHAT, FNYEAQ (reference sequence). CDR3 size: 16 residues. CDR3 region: CASSPKGSRFGTEAFF.

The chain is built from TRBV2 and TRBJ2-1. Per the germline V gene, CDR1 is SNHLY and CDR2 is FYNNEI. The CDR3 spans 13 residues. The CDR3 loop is CASGNLGGNEQFF.

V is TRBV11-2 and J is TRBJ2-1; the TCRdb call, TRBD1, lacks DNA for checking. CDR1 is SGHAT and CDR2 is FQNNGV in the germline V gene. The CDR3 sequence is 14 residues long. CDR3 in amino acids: CASSSRGHFYEQFF.

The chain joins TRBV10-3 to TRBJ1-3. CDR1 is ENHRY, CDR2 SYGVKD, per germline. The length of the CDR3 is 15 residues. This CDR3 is CAISARGDSGNTIYF.

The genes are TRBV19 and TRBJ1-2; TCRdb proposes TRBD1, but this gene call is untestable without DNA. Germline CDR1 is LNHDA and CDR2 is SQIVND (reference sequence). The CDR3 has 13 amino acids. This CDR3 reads CASSMGQNYGYTF.

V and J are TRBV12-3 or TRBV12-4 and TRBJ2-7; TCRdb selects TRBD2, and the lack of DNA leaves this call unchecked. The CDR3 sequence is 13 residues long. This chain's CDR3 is CASSPGLGVEQYF.

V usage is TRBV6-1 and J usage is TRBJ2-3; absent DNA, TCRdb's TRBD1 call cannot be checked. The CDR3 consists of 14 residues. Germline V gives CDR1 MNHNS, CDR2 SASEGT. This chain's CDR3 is CASRPGQNTDTQYF.

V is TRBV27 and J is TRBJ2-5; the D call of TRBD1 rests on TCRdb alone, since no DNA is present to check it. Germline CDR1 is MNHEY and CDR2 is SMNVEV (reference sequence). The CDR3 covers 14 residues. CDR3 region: CASSYQGAYETQYF.

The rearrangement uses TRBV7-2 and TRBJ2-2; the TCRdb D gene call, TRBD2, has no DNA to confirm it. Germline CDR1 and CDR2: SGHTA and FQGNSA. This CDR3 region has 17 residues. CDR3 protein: CASSRIRISPNTGELFF.

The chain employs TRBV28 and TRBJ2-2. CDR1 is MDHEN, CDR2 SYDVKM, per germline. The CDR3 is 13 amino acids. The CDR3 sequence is CASSALGPGELFF.

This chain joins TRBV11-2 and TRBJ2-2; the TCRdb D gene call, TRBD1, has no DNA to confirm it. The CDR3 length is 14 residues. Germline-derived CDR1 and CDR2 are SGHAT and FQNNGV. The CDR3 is CASSETRDVGELFF. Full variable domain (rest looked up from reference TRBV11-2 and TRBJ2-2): EAGVAQSPRYKIIEKRQSVAFWCNPISGHATLYWYQQILGQGPKLLIQFQNNGVVDDSQLPKDRFSAERLKGVDSTLKIQPAKLEDSAVYLCASSETRDVGELFFGEGSRLTVL.

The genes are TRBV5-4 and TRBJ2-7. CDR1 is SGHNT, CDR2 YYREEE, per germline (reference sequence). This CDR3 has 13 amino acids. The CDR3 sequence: CASSWYLSPEQYF.

CDR3 amino acids: CASSPGLADLQETQYF. V is TRBV7-8 and J is TRBJ2-5; TCRdb lists TRBD2, though no DNA is available to test this call. This CDR3 region has 16 residues. Germline V gene lookup returns CDR1 SGHVS and CDR2 FQNEAQ.

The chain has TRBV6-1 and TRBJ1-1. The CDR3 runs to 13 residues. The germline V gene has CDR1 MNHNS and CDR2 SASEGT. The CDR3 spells CASNTRSSTEAFF.

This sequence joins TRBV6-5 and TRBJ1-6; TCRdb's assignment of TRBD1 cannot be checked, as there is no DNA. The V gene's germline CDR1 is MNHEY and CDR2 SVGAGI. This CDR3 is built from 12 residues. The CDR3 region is CASSQGASPLHF.

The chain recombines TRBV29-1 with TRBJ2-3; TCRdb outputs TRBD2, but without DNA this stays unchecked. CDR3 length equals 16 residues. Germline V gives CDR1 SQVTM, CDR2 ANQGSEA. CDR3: CSVVYVAGGPRDTQYF.

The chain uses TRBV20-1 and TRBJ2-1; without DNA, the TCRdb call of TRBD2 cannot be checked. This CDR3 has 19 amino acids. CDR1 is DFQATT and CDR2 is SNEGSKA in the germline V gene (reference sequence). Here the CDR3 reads CSAPNPHTLAGGLRNEQFF.

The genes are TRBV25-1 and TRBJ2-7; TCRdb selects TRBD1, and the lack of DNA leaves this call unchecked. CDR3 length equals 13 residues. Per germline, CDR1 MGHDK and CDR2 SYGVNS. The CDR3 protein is CASRTTGAPEQYF.

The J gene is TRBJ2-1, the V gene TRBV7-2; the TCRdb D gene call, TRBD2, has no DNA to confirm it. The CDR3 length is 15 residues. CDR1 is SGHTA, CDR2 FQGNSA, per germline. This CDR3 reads CASSLVAGEEVEQFF.

The CDR3 sequence is CASRGGTGSGNTIYF. V usage is TRBV6-1 and J usage is TRBJ1-3; there is no DNA to check the TCRdb D call of TRBD1. The CDR3 runs to 15 residues. CDR1 and CDR2 (germline): MNHNS, SASEGT.

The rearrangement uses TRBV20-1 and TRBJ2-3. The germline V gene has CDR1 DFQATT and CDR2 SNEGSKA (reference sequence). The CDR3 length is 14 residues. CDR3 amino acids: CSAMKSAYTDTQYF.

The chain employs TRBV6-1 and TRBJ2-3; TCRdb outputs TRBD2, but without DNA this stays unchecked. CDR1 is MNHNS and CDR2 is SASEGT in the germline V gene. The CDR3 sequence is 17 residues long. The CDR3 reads CASSSGTSGGSTDTQYF.

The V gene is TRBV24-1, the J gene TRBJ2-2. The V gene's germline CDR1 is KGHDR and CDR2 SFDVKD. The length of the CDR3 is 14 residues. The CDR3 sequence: CATSDSVVSGELFF.